The T cell receptor beta chain described here comes from a study of cytomegalovirus exposure and HLA in healthy donors. The germline V gene has CDR1 SGHVS and CDR2 FQNEAQ. The junction had 5 bases not matched to a gene; V was cut back by 2 bases and J by 4 bases. The CDR3 length is 14 residues. PCR amplification relied on 60 Vbeta primers (plus 13 Jbeta primers). The assay was immunoSEQ multiplex PCR, and TCRdb's table has in-frame clones only and misses some. The sample table includes over 120,000 clones. Study outcomes and limitations: Confirmation in vitro established that a few CMV-associated chains were specific for CMV antigens. The analysis excluded some indistinguishable V segments, including TRBV6-2 and TRBV6-3.

Note on this clone: Its antigen is unknown. At the DNA level, this CDR3 is encoded by other sequences in the same sample as well.

The genes are TRBV7-8 and TRBJ2-7; 7 bases line up with TRBD1. This receptor was obtained from a male donor in good health and CMV-seronegative. Material: PBMCs. CDR3 in amino acids: CASSLREGAYEQYF. The DNA for the CDR3 is TGTGCCAGCAGCTTAAGAGAGGGGGCATACGAGCAGTACTTC. The variable domain in full, completed from reference TRBV7-8 and TRBJ2-7, reads GAGVSQSPRYKVAKRGQDVALRCDPISGHVSLFWYQQALGQGPEFLTYFQNEAQLDKSGLPSDRFFAERPEGSVSTLKIQRTQQEDSAVYLCASSLREGAYEQYFGPGTRLTVT.